These 32 T cell receptor beta chains were all obtained from the same sample, sequenced in a study of CD8+CD57+ T cells in acquired aplastic anemia. Patients sequenced had flow cytometry evidence of CD8+CD57+ cell expansion. CDR3 and TCR beta VDJ profiling relied on genomic DNA as the template. MiXCR, run by TCRdb on the reads, gives a single entry per CDR3 protein. The table lists a few hundred thousand distinct CDR3 sequences, roughly 61% of them singletons. Input material: sorted CD4+, CD8+, or CD8+CD57+ T cells (not recorded which) from PBMCs. Receptors were obtained from a human donor with aplastic anemia.

The rearrangement uses TRBV7-9 and TRBJ1-5, with D unclear. This CDR3 comprises 14 residues. CDR1 is SEHNR, CDR2 FQNEAQ, per germline (reference sequence). V was clipped by 3 bases and J by 1 base, with 7 bases between them. CDR3: CASSFPQSNQPQHF. The CDR3 bases are TGTGCCAGCAGCTTTCCACAGAGCAATCAGCCCCAGCATTTT.

Ten or more counts support this clonotype. This rearrangement joins TRBV6-6 to TRBJ1-2; D is perhaps TRBD1 (5 bases). CDR1 and CDR2 from the germline V gene are MNHNY and SVGAGI (reference sequence). Trimming left V 2 bases short and J 6 bases short, with 13 bases between. The CDR3 runs 14 residues. The CDR3 here is CASSYLGDVDGYTF. The CDR3 DNA is TGTGCCAGCAGTTACCTGGGGGACGTTGATGGCTACACCTTC.

The table lists this clonotype with many counts. V is TRBV7-8 and J is TRBJ1-2; the match to TRBD1 covers 9 bases. CDR1 SGHVS and CDR2 FQNEAQ come from the germline V gene. This CDR3 contains 14 residues. V shed 1 base, J shed 7 bases, and the junction held 4 bases outside the gene matches. CDR3 nucleotides: TGTGCCAGCAGCTTAGTCCGGACAGGGGCTGGCTACACCTTC. Its protein is CASSLVRTGAGYTF.

The V call is TRBV10-3, the J call TRBJ1-1, with D possibly TRBD1 on 6 matching bases. CDR3 length: 12 residues. Trimming pared 10 bases from V and 8 bases from J, leaving 17 bases between. Per germline, CDR1 ENHRY and CDR2 SYGVKD. The DNA of the CDR3 is TGTGCCACGGGACATAGGTTTACCGAAGCTTTCTTT. As protein: CATGHRFTEAFF.

The chain combines TRBV20-1 with TRBJ1-2; D is uncertain. The V end lost 2 bases, the J end lost 4 bases, and 8 bases lay between the germline ends. There are 12 residues in the CDR3. In germline, CDR1 is DFQATT, CDR2 SNEGSKA (reference sequence). The DNA for the CDR3 is TGCAGTGCTAGAAACGTCCCCTATGGCTACACCTTC. Protein product: CSARNVPYGYTF.

This clonotype appeared once. One junction end disagrees with the germline gene, perhaps due to a read error. This rearrangement joins TRBV5-1 to TRBJ1-1, with 7 bases identical to TRBD1. Germline V CDR1 and CDR2: SGHRS, YFSETQ. This CDR3 spans 17 amino acids. The CDR3: CASSFPPGQQNDTETFF. The CDR3 bases are TGCGCCAGCAGCTTCCCCCCGGGACAGCAGAACGACACTGAAACTTTCTTT.

This clonotype was detected ten times or more. With a much larger clone just one base away, this may be a read error. This sequence joins TRBV20-1 and TRBJ1-4; no definite D call. CDR3 length equals 10 residues. Germline V lookup: CDR1 DFQATT, CDR2 SNEGSKA (reference sequence). The CDR3, as DNA: TGCGGTGTACAAGAAGAAAAACTGTTTTTT. Its translation is CGVQEEKLFF.

V gene TRBV2 combines with J gene TRBJ1-6; tentatively, D is TRBD1 (6 bases). The CDR3 is made up of 14 amino acids. Germline-derived CDR1 and CDR2 are SNHLY and FYNNEI. V gave up 6 bases and J gave up 11 bases, with 17 bases separating them. The DNA for the CDR3 is TGTGCCAGCAGCCAATGGCAGGGGACGACACCCCTCCACTTT. This sequence encodes CASSQWQGTTPLHF.

This clonotype has at least ten counts. In DNA, the CDR3 is TGTGCCAGCGTCGGACAGGGAAATTCACCCCTCCACTTT. Translated: CASVGQGNSPLHF. This chain joins TRBV7-9 and TRBJ1-6; 8 bases align to TRBD1. CDR1 is SEHNR, CDR2 FQNEAQ, per germline (reference sequence). Trimming took 8 bases from V and 7 from J; bases not matched to a gene: 4. CDR3 length equals 13 residues.

CDR3 protein: CATSGWGRNTEAFF. DNA of the CDR3: TGTGCCACCAGCGGATGGGGTAGGAACACTGAAGCTTTCTTT. This chain connects TRBV15 to TRBJ1-1; unclear D gene. This CDR3 has 14 amino acids. Trimming took off 5 bases at V and 1 base at J, with 11 bases between the two ends. Germline V gives CDR1 LNHNV, CDR2 YYDKDF (reference sequence).

The chain couples TRBV9 to TRBJ2-1; TRBD2 agrees at 8 bases. J was trimmed by 4 bases and V by 4 bases; bases with no gene match: 13. The CDR3 sequence is 17 residues long. Germline V lookup: CDR1 SGDLS, CDR2 YYNGEE. Here the CDR3 DNA reads TGTGCCAGCAGCACCGCGGGGGGCGGAAACGTTTACAATGAGCAGTTCTTC. This gives the protein CASSTAGGGNVYNEQFF.

This chain joins TRBV25-1 and TRBJ2-7; D uncertain. Per germline, CDR1 MGHDK and CDR2 SYGVNS. V was pared by 0 bases and J by 6 bases, with 15 bases between. The CDR3 length is 15 residues. The DNA of the CDR3 is TGTGCCAGCAGTGAATATTTTGGCAGAAGGCGCGAGCAGTACTTC. It codes for CASSEYFGRRREQYF.

The chain employs TRBV25-1 and TRBJ1-2; a weak D match, TRBD1 (5 bases). The CDR3 is made up of 13 amino acids. Trimming cost V 3 bases and J 0 bases, with 5 bases left between them. In germline, CDR1 is MGHDK, CDR2 SYGVNS. CDR3 residues: CASSEGPNYGYTF. Written as DNA, the CDR3 is TGTGCCAGCAGTGAGGGACCTAACTATGGCTACACCTTC.

V gene TRBV20-1 combines with J gene TRBJ1-2; 7 bases are shared with TRBD1. V lost 1 base, J lost 5 bases, and 4 bases stayed unmatched. The germline CDR1 and CDR2 sequences are DFQATT and SNEGSKA (reference sequence). The CDR3 is made up of 13 amino acids. The CDR3 DNA is TGCAGTGCTAGAGCCGAGACAGGGTATGGCTACACCTTC. It translates to CSARAETGYGYTF.

The chain employs TRBV5-1 and TRBJ2-1; weak D call: TRBD1 (6 bases). V gave up 4 bases and J gave up 9 bases, with 23 bases separating them. The CDR3 loop spans 16 amino acids. Per the germline V gene, CDR1 is SGHRS and CDR2 is YFSETQ. The CDR3 DNA sequence: TGCGCCAGCAGCAACCTAGGGGGTGGTGGTACCGTTGAGCAGTTCTTC. It specifies CASSNLGGGGTVEQFF.

This chain joins TRBV24-1 and TRBJ2-1, with D possibly matching TRBD1 (5 bases). The CDR3 extends over 12 amino acids. Germline lookup yields CDR1 KGHDR and CDR2 SFDVKD. Trimming left V 6 bases short and J 10 bases short, with 12 bases between. The CDR3 loop reads CATSWGGREQFF. The CDR3 DNA is TGTGCCACCAGTTGGGGCGGCAGGGAGCAGTTCTTC.

This clonotype was counted many times. CDR3 region: CASSYRRTDTQYF. The CDR3 DNA reads TGTGCCAGCAGTTACCGCCGGACGGATACGCAGTATTTT. This chain links TRBV6-5 with TRBJ2-3; the D is unclear. The CDR3 consists of 13 residues. Looked up from germline, CDR1 is MNHEY and CDR2 is SVGAGI. V was cut by 2 bases and J by 6 bases, with 9 bases left in between.

This chain connects TRBV7-8 to TRBJ2-7, with D perhaps TRBD1 (5 bases). Germline-derived CDR1 and CDR2 are SGHVS and FQNEAQ. The germline V and J ends were trimmed by 6 bases and 3 bases, with 15 bases remaining between them. The CDR3 is 14 residues long. Written as DNA, the CDR3 is TGTGCCAGCAGTCTCGTTCAGGGTATCTACGAGCAGTACTTC. Its protein is CASSLVQGIYEQYF.

This rearrangement joins TRBV9 to TRBJ1-1; D perhaps matches TRBD1 (5 bases). The CDR3 consists of 15 residues. Trimming cost V 2 bases and J 4 bases, with 15 bases left between them. Germline CDR1 is SGDLS and CDR2 is YYNGEE. CDR3 coding DNA: TGTGCCAGCAGCGTTTTACAAGGAGGGACCACTGAAGCTTTCTTT. This encodes CASSVLQGGTTEAFF.

This clonotype came up many times. This chain links TRBV6-1 with TRBJ2-7, with a tentative D call TRBD2 (6 bases). V gave up 5 bases and J gave up 2 bases, with 13 bases separating them. The CDR3 totals 14 residues. Germline CDR1 reads MNHNS; CDR2 reads SASEGT. The CDR3 region has the DNA TGTGCCAGCAGTCCGTGGCGGGGAACCTACGAGCAGTACTTC. It translates to CASSPWRGTYEQYF.

The V gene is TRBV9, the J gene TRBJ1-2; TRBD1 is a possible D gene (6 bases). Germline assignment: CDR1 SGDLS and CDR2 YYNGEE. The V end lost 5 bases, the J end lost 3 bases, and 14 bases lay between the germline ends. The CDR3 is made up of 14 amino acids. The CDR3 region is CASRRGTGDYGYTF. DNA for the CDR3: TGTGCCAGCAGAAGGGGGACGGGGGACTATGGCTACACCTTC.

The chain employs TRBV7-9 and TRBJ2-1, with unresolved D. CDR1 SEHNR and CDR2 FQNEAQ come from the germline V gene (reference sequence). The CDR3 totals 15 residues. The ends were cut back, 0 bases at V and 5 bases at J, with 11 bases in the middle. The CDR3 reads CASSLAVDQNNEQFF. In nucleotides, the CDR3 is TGTGCCAGCAGCTTAGCAGTGGACCAAAACAATGAGCAGTTCTTC.

This clonotype was observed a few times. The chain has TRBV20-1 and TRBJ2-7, with 8 bases identical to TRBD2. Trimming at V came to 3 bases and at J to 3 bases, leaving 4 bases not matched to a gene. Germline V gives CDR1 DFQATT, CDR2 SNEGSKA (reference sequence). The CDR3 consists of 13 residues. The CDR3 sequence: CSASGRDLYEQYF. The DNA of the CDR3 is TGCAGTGCTAGCGGGAGGGACCTCTACGAGCAGTACTTC.

CDR3: CAISDPRQGGPGGNTEAFF. The CDR3 DNA sequence: TGTGCCATCAGTGACCCGAGGCAGGGAGGGCCCGGGGGTAACACTGAAGCTTTCTTT. V usage is TRBV10-3 and J usage is TRBJ1-1, with D maybe TRBD1 (5 bases). V dropped 3 bases and J dropped 2 bases, with 25 bases sitting between them. The CDR3 contains 19 residues. In germline, CDR1 is ENHRY, CDR2 SYGVKD.

This clonotype was found a few times. The chain uses TRBV7-8 and TRBJ2-1; 7 nucleotides agree with TRBD1. Germline V gives CDR1 SGHVS, CDR2 FQNEAQ. J lost 6 bases, V lost 2 bases, and 4 bases had no gene match. The CDR3 spans 14 residues. The CDR3: CASSLSTGVNEQFF. CDR3 DNA: TGTGCCAGCAGCTTATCCACAGGGGTCAATGAGCAGTTCTTC. Full variable domain (rest looked up from reference TRBV7-8 and TRBJ2-1): GAGVSQSPRYKVAKRGQDVALRCDPISGHVSLFWYQQALGQGPEFLTYFQNEAQLDKSGLPSDRFFAERPEGSVSTLKIQRTQQEDSAVYLCASSLSTGVNEQFFGPGTRLTVL.

Only a few counts were recorded for this clonotype. A single base separates this from a much larger clone, so it may be a read error. No conserved phenylalanine or tryptophan is present at the end of the CDR3, so a read error is the likely explanation. This chain uses TRBV6-2 or TRBV6-3 with TRBJ1-2, with D unresolved. The CDR3 has 13 residues. The germline V gene encodes CDR1 MNHEY and CDR2 SVGEGT. V dropped 6 bases and J dropped 2 bases, with 10 bases sitting between them. CDR3 bases: TGTGCCAGCAGCGAAGAAGGGAACTATGGCTACACCTCC. It codes for CASSEEGNYGYTS.

The V and J genes are TRBV10-3 and TRBJ2-7; D is uncertain. Germline V gene sequence: CDR1 ENHRY, CDR2 SYGVKD. The CDR3 covers 12 residues. With 4 bases removed from V and 3 bases from J, the gap between germline ends came to 7 bases. CDR3 loop: CAISGGDYEQYF. The CDR3 DNA sequence: TGTGCCATCAGTGGTGGAGACTACGAGCAGTACTTC.

This clonotype came up a few times. The chain combines TRBV20-1 with TRBJ2-3; 8 positions match TRBD1. CDR1 is DFQATT, CDR2 SNEGSKA, per germline (reference sequence). The V and J ends lost 2 bases and 0 bases, in that order; junction bases with no gene match: 7. This CDR3 region has 16 residues. The CDR3 here is CSARSVTGDSTDTQYF. The CDR3 DNA follows: TGCAGTGCTAGAAGCGTGACAGGGGATAGCACAGATACGCAGTATTTT.

The sample holds many counts of this clonotype. The chain has TRBV3-1 and TRBJ1-2; 7 nucleotides line up with TRBD1. Looked up from germline, CDR1 is LGHDT and CDR2 is YNNKEL (reference sequence). This CDR3 spans 12 amino acids. V lost 4 bases, J lost 6 bases, and 2 bases stayed unmatched. CDR3 residues: CASSPTGDGYTF. CDR3 DNA sequence: TGTGCCAGCAGCCCTACAGGGGATGGCTACACCTTC. Full variable domain (rest looked up from reference TRBV3-1 and TRBJ1-2): DTAVSQTPKYLVTQMGNDKSIKCEQNLGHDTMYWYKQDSKKFLKIMFSYNNKELIINETVPNRFSPKSPDKAHLNLHINSLELGDSAVYFCASSPTGDGYTFGSGTRLTVV.

Worth noting for this clonotype: A much larger clonotype is one base distant, so this may be a read error. The rearrangement uses TRBV27 and TRBJ1-6; no reliable D call. Germline lookup yields CDR1 MNHEY and CDR2 SMNVEV (reference sequence). The CDR3 consists of 17 residues. The V and J ends lost 4 bases and 0 bases respectively, with 13 bases between them. The CDR3 region is CASSSDWNDSYNSPLHF. CDR3 DNA: TGTGCCAGCAGTTCAGACTGGAATGACTCCTATAATTCACCCCTCCACTTT.

The J gene is TRBJ2-2, the V gene TRBV9; no firm D call. Germline V lookup: CDR1 SGDLS, CDR2 YYNGEE. The CDR3 length is 11 residues. Trimming took 7 bases from V and 3 from J, leaving 4 bases between them. CDR3 coding DNA: TGTGCCAGCGGTTACACCGGGGAGCTGTTTTTT. This encodes CASGYTGELFF.

This clonotype was observed a few times. The chain recombines TRBV7-6 with TRBJ1-1; a possible D gene is TRBD1 (5 bases). CDR3 length equals 13 residues. Trimming removed 5 bases from V and 3 bases from J, with 10 bases in between. Germline CDR1 reads SGHVS; CDR2 reads FNYEAQ. The DNA for the CDR3 is TGTGCCAGCAGCCTCCGGGGCTACACTGAAGCTTTCTTT. Its protein is CASSLRGYTEAFF.